The sequence of this T cell receptor (beta chain) was determined in a study of blood T cell repertoires in COVID-19. The wider study: Material from acute and convalescent COVID-19 was sourced from the United States, Italy and Spain. In each case, the material was cDNA or gDNA derived from T cells, B-cell-depleted T cells, or PBMCs.

In its sample, this clone was seen once. As originally analysed: It was from reference gene primer amplification that nucleated cell counts were estimated. Libraries were prepared by immunoSEQ multiplex PCR; TCRdb keeps only in-frame clonotypes and omits some of them. That table supplies the V and J calls and clone size; D and trimming were determined from the DNA. The table includes fewer than 250,000 clones, about nine tenths detected once. Germline V lookup: CDR1 SNHLY, CDR2 FYNNEI. The CDR3 is made up of 13 amino acids. The trim removed 5 bases at V and 3 bases at J, leaving 3 bases unmatched. Seattle's cohort entered during active infection and was followed longitudinally.

Input material: peripheral blood. The chain uses TRBV2 and TRBJ1-1, with TRBD1 matching 7 bases. This sequence was found in a man in his thirties or forties with COVID-19, enrolled during active disease. The CDR3 region has the DNA TGTGCCAGCAGTACAGGGGAAGACACTGAAGCTTTCTTT. It yields the protein CASSTGEDTEAFF.